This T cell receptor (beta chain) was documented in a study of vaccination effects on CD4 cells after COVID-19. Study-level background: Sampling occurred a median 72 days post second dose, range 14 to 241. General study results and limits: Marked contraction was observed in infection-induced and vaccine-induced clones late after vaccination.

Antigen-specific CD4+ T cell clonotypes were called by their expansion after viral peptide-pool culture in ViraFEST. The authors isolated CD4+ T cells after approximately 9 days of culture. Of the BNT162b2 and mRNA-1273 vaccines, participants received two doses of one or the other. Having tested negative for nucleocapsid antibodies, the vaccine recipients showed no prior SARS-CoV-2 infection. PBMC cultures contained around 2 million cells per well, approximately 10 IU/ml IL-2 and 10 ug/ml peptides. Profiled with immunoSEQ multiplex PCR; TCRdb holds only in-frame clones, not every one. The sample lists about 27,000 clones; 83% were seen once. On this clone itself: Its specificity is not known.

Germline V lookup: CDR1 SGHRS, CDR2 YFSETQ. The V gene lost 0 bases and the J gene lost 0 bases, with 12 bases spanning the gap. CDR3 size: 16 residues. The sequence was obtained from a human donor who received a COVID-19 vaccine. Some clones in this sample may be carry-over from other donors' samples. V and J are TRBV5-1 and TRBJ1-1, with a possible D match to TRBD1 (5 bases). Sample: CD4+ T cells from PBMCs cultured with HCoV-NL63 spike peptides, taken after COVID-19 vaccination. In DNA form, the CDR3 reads TGCGCCAGCAGCTTGGCATTTGCAGGGTTGAACACTGAAGCTTTCTTT. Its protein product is CASSLAFAGLNTEAFF.